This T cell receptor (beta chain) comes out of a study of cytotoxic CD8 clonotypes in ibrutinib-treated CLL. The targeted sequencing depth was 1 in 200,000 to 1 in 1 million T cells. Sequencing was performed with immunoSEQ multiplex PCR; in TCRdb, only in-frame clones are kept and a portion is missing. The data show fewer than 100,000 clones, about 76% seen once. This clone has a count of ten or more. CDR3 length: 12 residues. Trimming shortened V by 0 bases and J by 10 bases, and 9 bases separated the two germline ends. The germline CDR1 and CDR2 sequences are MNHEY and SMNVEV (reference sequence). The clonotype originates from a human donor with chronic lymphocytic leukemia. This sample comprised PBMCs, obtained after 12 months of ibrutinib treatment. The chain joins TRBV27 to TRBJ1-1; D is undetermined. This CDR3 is CASSLSGFGAFF. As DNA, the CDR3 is TGTGCCAGCAGTTTATCGGGATTCGGAGCTTTCTTT.